Presented here are 26 T cell receptor beta chains from one specimen sequenced in a study of CD8 T cells in ankylosing spondylitis (dated by TCRdb to the late 2010s). The protocol used for the library was 5' RACE. Sequenced using an Illumina HiSeq 2500. Using fastp trimming at Q25 and MiXCR clonotype assembly, TCRdb reanalyzed the public sequencing data and kept in-frame beta chains. Every distinct CDR3 protein forms one entry, paired with its most common genes and DNA. Across this sample there are around 210,000 distinct CDR3 sequences, with 8% to 10% seen only once. More than 4.5% of the sample belongs to the ten largest clones. Sequenced input: blood, either unsorted or a sorted T cell fraction (not recorded which). Every receptor here comes from a female donor with ankylosing spondylitis or in good health (not recorded which).

At least ten counts were recorded for this clonotype. The V and J genes are TRBV9 and TRBJ2-1; D unclear. Germline assignment: CDR1 SGDLS and CDR2 YYNGEE. Trimming cost V 0 bases and J 9 bases, with 4 bases left between them. The CDR3 loop spans 11 amino acids. Here the CDR3 reads CASSVESEQFF. CDR3 DNA: TGTGCCAGCAGCGTAGAGAGTGAGCAGTTCTTC.

This clonotype showed up many times. The chain uses TRBV5-6 and TRBJ2-1, with D uncertain. There are 12 residues in the CDR3. Germline V gives CDR1 SGHDT, CDR2 YYEEEE. V was cut by 4 bases and J by 10 bases, with 12 bases left in between. CDR3 sequence (DNA): TGTGCCAGCAGCGTCGGAGAGTTAGAGCAGTTCTTC. This codes for CASSVGELEQFF.

This clonotype appeared many times. This sequence joins TRBV12-3 or TRBV12-4 and TRBJ1-2, with D possibly being TRBD1 (5 bases). V was clipped by 4 bases and J by 5 bases, with 23 bases between them. The CDR3 runs to 17 residues. The CDR3 region is CASSSRAPGTAEYGYTF. CDR3 sequence (DNA): TGTGCCAGCAGTTCCCGGGCCCCCGGGACCGCTGAATATGGCTACACCTTC.

Turning to this clonotype: This may be a read error, as it is one base from a much larger clone. The chain links TRBV7-6 to TRBJ2-3, with TRBD1 as a possible D gene (6 bases). Germline V CDR1 and CDR2: SGHVS, FNYEAQ. This CDR3 comprises 13 residues. The CDR3: CASRSGQTDMQYF. In DNA, the CDR3 is TGTGCCAGCAGAAGTGGACAGACAGATATGCAGTATTTT. Complete variable domain (other parts from reference TRBV7-6 and TRBJ2-3): GAGVSQSPRYKVTKRGQDVALRCDPISGHVSLYWYRQALGQGPEFLTYFNYEAQQDKSGLPNDRFSAERPEGSISTLTIQRTEQRDSAMYRCASRSGQTDMQYFGPGTRLTVL.

The chain couples TRBV7-9 to TRBJ2-7; D may correspond to TRBD1 or TRBD2 (5 bases each). V was cut by 4 bases and J by 3 bases, with 22 bases left in between. This CDR3 contains 17 residues. From germline, CDR1 is SEHNR and CDR2 FQNEAQ (reference sequence). The CDR3: CASSSSGAGTALYEQYF. The CDR3 bases are TGTGCCAGCAGCTCGTCTGGGGCCGGGACGGCACTCTACGAGCAGTACTTC. Supplemented by reference TRBV7-9 and TRBJ2-7, the full variable domain reads DTGVSQNPRHKITKRGQNVTFRCDPISEHNRLYWYRQTLGQGPEFLTYFQNEAQLEKSRLLSDRFSAERPKGSFSTLEIQRTEQGDSAMYLCASSSSGAGTALYEQYFGPGTRLTVT.

This clonotype was seen ten or more times. The CDR3 DNA follows: TGCGCCAGCAGCCTCGCCAACACCGGGGAGCTGTTTTTT. Residues: CASSLANTGELFF. The chain links TRBV5-1 to TRBJ2-2; no reliable D call. Germline lookup yields CDR1 SGHRS and CDR2 YFSETQ. The ends were cut back, 4 bases at V and 2 bases at J, with 6 bases in the middle. The CDR3 totals 13 residues. Together with reference TRBV5-1 and TRBJ2-2, the CDR3 gives the full variable domain: KAGVTQTPRYLIKTRGQQVTLSCSPISGHRSVSWYQQTPGQGLQFLFEYFSETQRNKGNFPGRFSGRQFSNSRSEMNVSTLELGDSALYLCASSLANTGELFFGEGSRLTVL.

This clonotype was seen ten or more times. The rearrangement links TRBV10-1 to TRBJ2-3; 9 bases map to TRBD2. CDR3 size: 16 residues. J gave up 6 bases and V 3 bases, and 10 bases lay outside the gene matches. The germline gives CDR1 WNHNN, CDR2 SYGVQD (reference sequence). CDR3 protein: CASSDWGAGGADTQYF. CDR3 sequence (DNA): TGCGCCAGCAGTGATTGGGGAGCGGGAGGAGCGGATACGCAGTATTTT.

This clonotype was detected a few times. V and J are TRBV3-1 and TRBJ2-1; TRBD2 matches at 10 bases. This CDR3 is 14 amino acids long. Germline assignment: CDR1 LGHDT and CDR2 YNNKEL (reference sequence). V lost 4 bases to trimming and J lost 15 bases; unmatched junction nucleotides: 12. The CDR3 DNA reads TGTGCCAGCAGCCGAACCTCACTAGCGGGGTTTCCGTTCTTC. Encoded protein: CASSRTSLAGFPFF.

The chain is built from TRBV11-1 and TRBJ1-2; D unclear. V was trimmed by 4 bases and J by 7 bases, leaving 7 bases between them. The CDR3 runs 11 residues. CDR1 SGHAT and CDR2 FQDESV come from the germline V gene (reference sequence). CDR3 nucleotides: TGTGCCAGCAGCTCCGCGCGTGGCTACACCTTC. Amino acid sequence: CASSSARGYTF.

This clonotype was counted ten times or more. The rearrangement links TRBV6-1 to TRBJ2-5; TRBD2 matches 11 bases. V gave up 7 bases and J gave up 5 bases; unmatched junction bases: 12. CDR1 and CDR2 (germline): MNHNS, SASEGT. The CDR3 contains 16 residues. The CDR3 DNA follows: TGTGCCAGCACCCTGACTAGCGGGATGGGTGTCGAGACCCAGTACTTC. It is translated as CASTLTSGMGVETQYF.

As regards this clonotype: A much larger clone differs from this one at a single base, so this may be a read error. The V and J genes are TRBV6-2 or TRBV6-3 and TRBJ1-5, with D unresolved. The J call is uncertain, as TRBJ2-3 better fits the DNA end. The CDR3 sequence is 13 residues long. CDR1 and CDR2 (germline): MNHEY, SVGEGT. The CDR3 region has the DNA TGTGCCAGCAGATCTGAAAGCAATCAGCCCCAGTATTTT. Translation gives CASRSESNQPQYF.

The chain employs TRBV29-1 and TRBJ1-1; 7 bases line up with TRBD1. Germline assignment: CDR1 SQVTM and CDR2 ANQGSEA. V lost 7 bases and J lost 4; bases outside the gene matches: 3. This CDR3 spans 11 amino acids. CDR3 protein: CSAGGGTEAFF. The DNA of the CDR3 is TGCAGCGCAGGGGGGGGCACTGAAGCTTTCTTT.

The chain links TRBV7-2 to TRBJ1-1, with a possible D match to TRBD1 (5 bases). The ends were cut back, 5 bases at V and 10 bases at J, with 14 bases in the middle. CDR3 size: 12 residues. The germline CDR1 and CDR2 sequences are SGHTA and FQGNSA. CDR3 protein: CASSPQGVAAFF. CDR3 nucleotides: TGTGCCAGCAGCCCCCAGGGCGTAGCAGCTTTCTTT.

This clonotype was recorded at least ten times. Here the CDR3 reads CSARGRDRDGAGYTF. In nucleotides, the CDR3 is TGCAGTGCTAGAGGGCGGGACAGGGACGGTGCTGGCTACACCTTC. This rearrangement joins TRBV20-1 to TRBJ1-2; 9 bases line up with TRBD1. The CDR3 covers 15 residues. The V gene end was trimmed by 1 base and the J gene end by 7 bases; junction bases not matched to a gene: 10. The V gene's germline CDR1 is DFQATT and CDR2 SNEGSKA (reference sequence).

This clonotype was seen ten or more times. The rearrangement joins TRBV29-1 to TRBJ1-2, with 11 bases that match TRBD1. This CDR3 region has 15 residues. J gave up 4 bases and V 7 bases, and 11 bases lay outside the gene matches. Germline V gene sequence: CDR1 SQVTM, CDR2 ANQGSEA. Here the CDR3 DNA reads TGCAGCGGGGGGACAGGGGGTTACGACCTCTATGGCTACACCTTC. Its translation: CSGGTGGYDLYGYTF. The variable domain in full, completed from reference TRBV29-1 and TRBJ1-2, reads SAVISQKPSRDICQRGTSLTIQCQVDSQVTMMFWYRQQPGQSLTLIATANQGSEATYESGFVIDKFPISRPNLTFSTLTVSNMSPEDSSIYLCSGGTGGYDLYGYTFGSGTRLTVV.

This clonotype was observed at least ten times. This sequence joins TRBV7-6 and TRBJ2-1; D may be TRBD1 or TRBD2 (5 bases each). Deletions cut 6 bases from V and 4 bases from J, with 16 bases between. Per the germline V gene, CDR1 is SGHVS and CDR2 is FNYEAQ. This CDR3 is built from 15 residues. CDR3 bases: TGTGCCAGCAGTTCGGGGCCCTGGGGGTACAATGAGCAGTTCTTC. As protein: CASSSGPWGYNEQFF.

This clonotype has at least ten counts. V and J are TRBV15 and TRBJ2-1; no clear D. The CDR3 has 15 residues. The germline V and J ends were trimmed by 0 bases and 5 bases, with 11 bases remaining between them. Germline assignment: CDR1 LNHNV and CDR2 YYDKDF (reference sequence). CDR3 nucleotides: TGTGCCACCAGCAGAGAGCCGGGCTCAAACAATGAGCAGTTCTTC. It codes for CATSREPGSNNEQFF.

This clonotype was observed many times. J is TRBJ2-1 and V is TRBV19; 12 bases map to TRBD2. The germline CDR1 and CDR2 sequences are LNHDA and SQIVND (reference sequence). The ends lost 8 bases at V and 9 bases at J; junction bases unmatched: 2. CDR3 size: 12 residues. CDR3 amino acids: CASASGGGEQFF. CDR3 sequence (DNA): TGTGCCAGTGCTAGCGGGGGGGGTGAGCAGTTCTTC.

This clonotype appeared once. The rearrangement uses TRBV5-4 and TRBJ2-6, with a tentative D call TRBD1 (6 bases). The CDR3 runs to 15 residues. The germline V gene has CDR1 SGHNT and CDR2 YYREEE (reference sequence). The V gene lost 8 bases and the J gene lost 2 bases, with 14 bases spanning the gap. Here the CDR3 DNA reads TGTGCCAGTAGTATAAAGGGGGCTGGGGCCAACGTCCTGACTTTC. Translation gives CASSIKGAGANVLTF.

This clonotype was seen only a few times. This chain connects TRBV20-1 to TRBJ1-2; D call uncertain. Germline CDR1 reads DFQATT; CDR2 reads SNEGSKA (reference sequence). The germline V and J ends were trimmed by 5 bases and 4 bases, with 11 bases remaining between them. The CDR3 consists of 12 residues. DNA for the CDR3: TGCAGTGCTGGAGCGGACCGCTATGGCTACACCTTC. Protein: CSAGADRYGYTF.

In this sample, this clonotype turned up many times. J is TRBJ1-6 and V is TRBV15; unclear D gene. Looked up from germline, CDR1 is LNHNV and CDR2 is YYDKDF (reference sequence). CDR3 length: 12 residues. V lost 6 bases to trimming and J lost 8 bases, with 8 bases between them. Here the CDR3 DNA reads TGTGCCACCAGTGGTGCATATTCACCCCTCCACTTT. It codes for CATSGAYSPLHF.

This clonotype has ten or more counts. The CDR3 reads CSARQSYEQYF. In nucleotides, the CDR3 is TGCAGTGCTAGACAGAGCTACGAGCAGTACTTC. This chain uses TRBV20-1 with TRBJ2-7; D is unresolved. The germline V gene has CDR1 DFQATT and CDR2 SNEGSKA (reference sequence). Trimming removed 2 bases from V and 3 bases from J, with 5 bases in between. The CDR3 contains 11 residues.

This clonotype was counted between two and nine times. The rearrangement joins TRBV5-1 to TRBJ1-1; D remains unclear. V lost 4 bases and J 4 bases, leaving 17 bases between the germline ends. The V gene's germline CDR1 is SGHRS and CDR2 YFSETQ. The CDR3 contains 15 residues. CDR3 sequence reads: CASSNAGPRATEAFF. The CDR3 DNA reads as TGCGCCAGCAGCAATGCCGGGCCAAGGGCCACTGAAGCTTTCTTT.

Many counts were recorded for this clonotype. The genes are TRBV3-1 and TRBJ1-4; D is unclear. The germline V gene encodes CDR1 LGHDT and CDR2 YNNKEL (reference sequence). Deletions cut 7 bases from V and 7 bases from J, with 16 bases between. The CDR3 runs 14 residues. The CDR3 nucleotides are TGTGCCAGCACTGGAGGGCGATACAGTGAAAAACTGTTTTTT. This codes for CASTGGRYSEKLFF.

This clonotype was counted only a few times. This rearrangement joins TRBV5-5 to TRBJ2-1; 10 bases are shared with TRBD2. V dropped 1 base and J dropped 8; count of bases not matched to a gene: 6. The V gene's germline CDR1 is SGHKS and CDR2 YYEKEE (reference sequence). The CDR3 is 15 amino acids. The CDR3: CASSLWAGTSDEQFF. CDR3 coding DNA: TGTGCCAGCAGCTTGTGGGCAGGGACTAGCGATGAGCAGTTCTTC. Full variable domain (outside the CDR3, taken from reference TRBV5-5 and TRBJ2-1): DAGVTQSPTHLIKTRGQQVTLRCSPISGHKSVSWYQQVLGQGPQFIFQYYEKEERGRGNFPDRFSARQFPNYSSELNVNALLLGDSALYLCASSLWAGTSDEQFFGPGTRLTVL.

Many counts were recorded for this clonotype. The chain uses TRBV29-1 and TRBJ1-1, with D tentatively TRBD1 (6 bases). V lost 4 bases to trimming and J lost 4 bases, with 7 bases between them. Germline V lookup: CDR1 SQVTM, CDR2 ANQGSEA. The CDR3 length is 11 residues. CDR3 residues: CSVGGGTEAFF. In DNA, the CDR3 is TGCAGCGTTGGAGGGGGCACTGAAGCTTTCTTT.